This section outlines one TCR beta chain sequence together with its context. The data were obtained in a study of blood T cell repertoires in COVID-19. This table comes from immunoSEQ multiplex PCR, and its TCRdb copy is limited to in-frame clones, with some not included. The sample lists more than 200,000 clones, roughly 90% seen once, with around 4% in the top ten. Adults between roughly 18 and 90 years of age took part from 24 US areas. Clinical history as reported by participants underpinned cohort assignment. The CDR3 is made up of 14 amino acids. The trim removed 6 bases at V and 4 bases at J, leaving 7 bases unmatched. Germline CDR1 is LNHDA and CDR2 is SQIVND (reference sequence).

This TCR came from a woman aged 25 to 39 who had recovered from COVID-19. The sample consisted of PBMCs or T cells enriched from blood (not recorded which). The V gene is TRBV19, the J gene TRBJ1-2, with 8 bases lining up with TRBD1. The DNA of the CDR3 is TGTGCCAGTAGGAGGGGACAGGACGTCTATGGCTACACCTTC. Translating it yields CASRRGQDVYGYTF.